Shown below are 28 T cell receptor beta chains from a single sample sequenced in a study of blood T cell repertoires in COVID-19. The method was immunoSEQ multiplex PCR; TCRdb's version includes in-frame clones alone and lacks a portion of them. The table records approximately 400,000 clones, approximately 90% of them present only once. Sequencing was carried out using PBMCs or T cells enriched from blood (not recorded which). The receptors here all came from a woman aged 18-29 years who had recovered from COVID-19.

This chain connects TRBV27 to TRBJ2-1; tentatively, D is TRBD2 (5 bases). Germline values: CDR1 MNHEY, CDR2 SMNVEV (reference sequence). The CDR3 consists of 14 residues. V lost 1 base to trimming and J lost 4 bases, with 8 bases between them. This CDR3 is CASSLFRGYNEQFF. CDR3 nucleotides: TGTGCCAGCAGTTTATTCCGGGGTTACAATGAGCAGTTCTTC.

The CDR3 here is CATSDPGTGGVYNEQFF. DNA of the CDR3: TGTGCCACCAGTGACCCCGGGACAGGGGGTGTTTACAATGAGCAGTTCTTC. This chain links TRBV24-1 with TRBJ2-1, with 11 bases fitting TRBD1. V dropped 4 bases and J dropped 4; count of bases not matched to a gene: 8. CDR3 length: 17 amino acids. The V gene's germline CDR1 is KGHDR and CDR2 SFDVKD.

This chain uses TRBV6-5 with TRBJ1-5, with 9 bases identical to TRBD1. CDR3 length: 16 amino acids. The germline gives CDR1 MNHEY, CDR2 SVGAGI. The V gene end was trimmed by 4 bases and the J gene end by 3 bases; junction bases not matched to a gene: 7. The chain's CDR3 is CASSSGYRGLNQPQHF. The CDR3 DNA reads TGTGCCAGCAGTTCGGGCTACAGGGGGCTCAATCAGCCCCAGCATTTT.

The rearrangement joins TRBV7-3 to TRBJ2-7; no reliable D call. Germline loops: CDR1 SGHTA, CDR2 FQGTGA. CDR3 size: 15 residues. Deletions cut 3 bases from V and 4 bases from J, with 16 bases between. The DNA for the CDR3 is TGTGCCAGCAGCTTCCCCCACAGTGGGCAATACGAGCAGTACTTC. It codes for CASSFPHSGQYEQYF.

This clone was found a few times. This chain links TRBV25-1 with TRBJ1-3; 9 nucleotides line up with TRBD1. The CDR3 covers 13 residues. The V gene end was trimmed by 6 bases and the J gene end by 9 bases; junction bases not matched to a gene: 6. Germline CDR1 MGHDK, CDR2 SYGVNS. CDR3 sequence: CASSVGQGSTIYF. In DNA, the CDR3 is TGTGCCAGCAGCGTCGGACAGGGGAGCACCATATATTTT.

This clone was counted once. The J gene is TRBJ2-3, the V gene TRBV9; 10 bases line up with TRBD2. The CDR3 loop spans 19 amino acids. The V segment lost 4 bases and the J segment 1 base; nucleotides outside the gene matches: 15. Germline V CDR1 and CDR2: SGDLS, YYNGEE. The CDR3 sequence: CASSPGRAGGRRGTDTQYF. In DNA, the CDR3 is TGTGCCAGCAGCCCAGGGCGAGCGGGGGGGCGTCGGGGCACAGATACGCAGTATTTT. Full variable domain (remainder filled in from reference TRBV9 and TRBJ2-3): DSGVTQTPKHLITATGQRVTLRCSPRSGDLSVYWYQQSLDQGLQFLIQYYNGEERAKGNILERFSAQQFPDLHSELNLSSLELGDSALYFCASSPGRAGGRRGTDTQYFGPGTRLTVL.

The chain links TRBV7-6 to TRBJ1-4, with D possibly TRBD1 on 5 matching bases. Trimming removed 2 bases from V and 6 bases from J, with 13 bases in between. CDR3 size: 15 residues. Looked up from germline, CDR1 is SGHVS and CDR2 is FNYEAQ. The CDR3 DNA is TGTGCCAGCAGCTTAATGTCAGGGTCAGATGAAAAACTGTTTTTT. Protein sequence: CASSLMSGSDEKLFF.

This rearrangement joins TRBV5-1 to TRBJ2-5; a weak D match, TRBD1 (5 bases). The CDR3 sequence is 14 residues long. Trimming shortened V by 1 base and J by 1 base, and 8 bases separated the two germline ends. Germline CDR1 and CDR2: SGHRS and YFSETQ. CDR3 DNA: TGCGCCAGCAGCTTGTCTGACAGCCAAGAGACCCAGTACTTC. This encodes CASSLSDSQETQYF.

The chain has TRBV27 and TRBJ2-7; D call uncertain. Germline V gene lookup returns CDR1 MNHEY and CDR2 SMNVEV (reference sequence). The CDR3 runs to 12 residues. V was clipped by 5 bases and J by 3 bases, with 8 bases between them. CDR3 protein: CASSPPGYEQYF. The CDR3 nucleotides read TGTGCCAGCAGTCCTCCGGGCTACGAGCAGTACTTC.

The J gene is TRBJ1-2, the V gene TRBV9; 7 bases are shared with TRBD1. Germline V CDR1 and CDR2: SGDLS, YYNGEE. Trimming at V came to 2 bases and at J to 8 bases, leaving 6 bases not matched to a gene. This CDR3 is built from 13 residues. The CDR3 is CASSVVDREGYTF. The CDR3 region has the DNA TGTGCCAGCAGCGTCGTAGACAGGGAGGGCTACACCTTC.

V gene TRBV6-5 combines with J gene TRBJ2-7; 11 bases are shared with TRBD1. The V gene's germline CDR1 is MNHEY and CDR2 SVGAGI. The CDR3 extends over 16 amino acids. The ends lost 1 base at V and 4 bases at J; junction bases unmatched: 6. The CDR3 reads CASSYYSGTGGYEQYF. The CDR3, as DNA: TGTGCCAGCAGTTACTATTCCGGGACAGGGGGTTACGAGCAGTACTTC.

CDR3 residues: CASSVSLELSMSQPQHF. The CDR3 nucleotides read TGTGCCAGTAGTGTAAGCCTTGAATTATCGATGAGTCAGCCCCAGCATTTT. The rearrangement joins TRBV19 to TRBJ1-5; D is undetermined. Trimming shortened V by 5 bases and J by 6 bases, and 23 bases separated the two germline ends. CDR1 LNHDA and CDR2 SQIVND come from the germline V gene (reference sequence). There are 17 residues in the CDR3.

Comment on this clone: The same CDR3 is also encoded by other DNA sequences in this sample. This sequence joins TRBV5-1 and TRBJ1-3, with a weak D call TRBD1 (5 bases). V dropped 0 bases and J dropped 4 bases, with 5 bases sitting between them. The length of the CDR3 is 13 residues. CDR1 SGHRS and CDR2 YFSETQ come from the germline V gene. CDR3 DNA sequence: TGCGCCAGCAGCTTGGGACAGGGAAACACCATATATTTT. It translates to CASSLGQGNTIYF. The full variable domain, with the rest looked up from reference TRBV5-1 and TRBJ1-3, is KAGVTQTPRYLIKTRGQQVTLSCSPISGHRSVSWYQQTPGQGLQFLFEYFSETQRNKGNFPGRFSGRQFSNSRSEMNVSTLELGDSALYLCASSLGQGNTIYFGEGSWLTVV.

As DNA, the CDR3 is TGCGCCAGCAGCTTGGCCGGGGAATTCGGGGCTGAAGCTTTCTTT. Translated, it gives CASSLAGEFGAEAFF. V and J are TRBV5-1 and TRBJ1-1; D gene ambiguous. CDR1 is SGHRS, CDR2 YFSETQ, per germline. V was trimmed by 0 bases and J by 6 bases, leaving 15 bases between them. CDR3 length: 15 residues.

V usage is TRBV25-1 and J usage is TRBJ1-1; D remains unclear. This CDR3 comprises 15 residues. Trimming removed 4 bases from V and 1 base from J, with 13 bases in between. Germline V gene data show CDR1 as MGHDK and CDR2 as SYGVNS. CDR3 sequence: CASSAPPPGNTEAFF. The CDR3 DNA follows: TGTGCCAGCAGTGCCCCTCCCCCAGGGAACACTGAAGCTTTCTTT.

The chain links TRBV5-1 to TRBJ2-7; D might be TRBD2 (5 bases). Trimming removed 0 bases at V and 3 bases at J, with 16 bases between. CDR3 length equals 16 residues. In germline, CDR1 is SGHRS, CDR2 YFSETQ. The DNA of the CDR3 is TGCGCCAGCAGCTTGGCGGTTGGGCGGGCAAGCTACGAGCAGTACTTC. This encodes CASSLAVGRASYEQYF.

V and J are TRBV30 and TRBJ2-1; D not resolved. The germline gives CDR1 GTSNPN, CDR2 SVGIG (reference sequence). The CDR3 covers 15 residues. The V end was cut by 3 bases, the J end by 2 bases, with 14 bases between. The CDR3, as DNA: TGTGCCTGGAGGGCTTACACATGGCCCTACAATGAGCAGTTCTTC. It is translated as CAWRAYTWPYNEQFF.

CDR3 region: CASSLVWPGTGELFF. DNA for the CDR3: TGTGCCAGCAGCTTAGTTTGGCCGGGCACCGGGGAGCTGTTTTTT. The chain links TRBV7-9 to TRBJ2-2; no clear D gene. Trimming took off 1 base at V and 4 bases at J, with 10 bases between the two ends. CDR3 length: 15 amino acids. Germline V gene data show CDR1 as SEHNR and CDR2 as FQNEAQ (reference sequence). Full variable domain (outside the CDR3, taken from reference TRBV7-9 and TRBJ2-2): DTGVSQNPRHKITKRGQNVTFRCDPISEHNRLYWYRQTLGQGPEFLTYFQNEAQLEKSRLLSDRFSAERPKGSFSTLEIQRTEQGDSAMYLCASSLVWPGTGELFFGEGSRLTVL.

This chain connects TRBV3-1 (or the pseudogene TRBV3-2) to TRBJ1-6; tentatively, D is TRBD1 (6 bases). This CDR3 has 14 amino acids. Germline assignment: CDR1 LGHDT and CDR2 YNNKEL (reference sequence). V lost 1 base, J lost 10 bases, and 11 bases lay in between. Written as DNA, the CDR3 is TGTGCCAGCAGCCAAGTCAGGGGAATCTCACCCCTCCACTTT. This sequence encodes CASSQVRGISPLHF.

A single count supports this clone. The CDR3 sequence is CATGEGKYEQYF. In nucleotides, the CDR3 is TGTGCCACGGGGGAGGGAAAGTACGAGCAGTACTTC. This sequence joins TRBV28 and TRBJ2-7; TRBD2 agrees at 7 bases. The J segment lost 4 bases and the V segment lost 10 bases, leaving 7 bases of the junction unmatched. CDR1 MDHEN and CDR2 SYDVKM come from the germline V gene. The CDR3 is 12 amino acids.

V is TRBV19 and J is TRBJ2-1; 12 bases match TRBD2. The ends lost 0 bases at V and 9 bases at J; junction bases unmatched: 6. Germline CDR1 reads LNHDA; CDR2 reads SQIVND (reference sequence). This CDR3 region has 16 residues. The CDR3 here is CASSIESSGGGGEQFF. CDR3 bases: TGTGCCAGTAGTATAGAATCTAGCGGGGGGGGAGGTGAGCAGTTCTTC.

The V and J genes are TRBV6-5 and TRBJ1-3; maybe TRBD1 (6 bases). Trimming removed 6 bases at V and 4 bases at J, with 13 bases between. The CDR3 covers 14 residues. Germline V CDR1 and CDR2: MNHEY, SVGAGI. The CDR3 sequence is CASRKGGPGNTIYF. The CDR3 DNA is TGTGCCAGCAGAAAAGGGGGTCCCGGAAACACCATATATTTT.

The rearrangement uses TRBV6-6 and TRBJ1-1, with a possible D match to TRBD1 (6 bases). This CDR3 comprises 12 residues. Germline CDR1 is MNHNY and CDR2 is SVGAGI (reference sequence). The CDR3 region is CAVDSLATEAFF. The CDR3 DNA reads TGTGCGGTGGACAGCCTTGCCACTGAAGCTTTCTTT.

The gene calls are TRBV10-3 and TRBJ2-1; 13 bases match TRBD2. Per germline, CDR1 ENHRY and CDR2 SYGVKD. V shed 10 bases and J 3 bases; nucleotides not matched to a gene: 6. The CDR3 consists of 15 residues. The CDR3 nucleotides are TGTGCCACCAGGACTAGCGGGGGCCTCTACAATGAGCAGTTCTTC. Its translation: CATRTSGGLYNEQFF.

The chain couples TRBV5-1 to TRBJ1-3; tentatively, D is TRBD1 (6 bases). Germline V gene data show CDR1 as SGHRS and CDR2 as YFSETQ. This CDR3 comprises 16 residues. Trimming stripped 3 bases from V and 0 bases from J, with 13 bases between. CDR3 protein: CASSSQGLGSGNTIYF. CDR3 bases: TGCGCCAGCAGCTCACAGGGCTTGGGCTCTGGAAACACCATATATTTT.

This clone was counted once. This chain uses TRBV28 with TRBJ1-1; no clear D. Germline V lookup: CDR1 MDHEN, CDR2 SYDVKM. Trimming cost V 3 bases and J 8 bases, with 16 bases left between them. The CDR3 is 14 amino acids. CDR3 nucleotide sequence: TGTGCCAGCAGTTTGCGTCTCCACCCGGGAGAAGCTTTCTTT. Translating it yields CASSLRLHPGEAFF. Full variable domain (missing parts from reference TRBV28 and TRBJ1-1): DVKVTQSSRYLVKRTGEKVFLECVQDMDHENMFWYRQDPGLGLRLIYFSYDVKMKEKGDIPEGYSVSREKKERFSLILESASTNQTSMYLCASSLRLHPGEAFFGQGTRLTVV.

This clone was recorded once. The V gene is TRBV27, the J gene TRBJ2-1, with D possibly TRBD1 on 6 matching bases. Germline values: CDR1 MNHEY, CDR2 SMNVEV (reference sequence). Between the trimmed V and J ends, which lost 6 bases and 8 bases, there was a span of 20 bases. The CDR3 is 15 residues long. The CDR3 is CASRAGTNLGDEQFF. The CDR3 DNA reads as TGTGCCAGCAGAGCCGGGACAAACCTGGGGGATGAGCAGTTCTTC.

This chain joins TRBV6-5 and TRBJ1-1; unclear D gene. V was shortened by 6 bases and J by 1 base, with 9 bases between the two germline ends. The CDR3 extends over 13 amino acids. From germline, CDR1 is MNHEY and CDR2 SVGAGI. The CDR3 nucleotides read TGTGCCAGCAGCGGCGCGGGGAACACTGAAGCTTTCTTT. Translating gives CASSGAGNTEAFF.